The rows below give T cell receptor beta chains drawn from one sample of a study of blood T cell repertoires in COVID-19. Clones were sequenced by immunoSEQ multiplex PCR, and TCRdb holds only the in-frame ones, with some missing. The sample includes some 300,000 clones, around nine tenths seen only once; the top ten take about 1.7%. The sequenced material came from PBMCs or T cells enriched from blood (not recorded which). These receptors were obtained from a woman between 40 and 50 years old who had recovered from COVID-19. CDR3s include the opening cysteine and the closing phenylalanine or tryptophan. Fields, in order: CDR3 length, V gene, clone size, D gene, J gene, CDR3 DNA, CDR3 protein. The D gene is left open where the match is weak. Some rows mark clone size as missing; the rest say once, few, many or name a class of expanded clone.

16	TRBV18	-	-	TRBJ1-2	TGTGCCAGCTCGCCAACCAGTGGGGCCCCTAATTATGGCTACACCTTC	CASSPTSGAPNYGYTF
13	TRBV9	once	TRBD1	TRBJ1-2	TGTGCCAGCAGCGGTGGACAGGGAGGTGGCTACACCTTC	CASSGGQGGGYTF
12	TRBV5-1	once	-	TRBJ1-2	TGCGCCAGCAGCTTGGGCGGGTATGGCTACACCTTC	CASSLGGYGYTF
13	TRBV19	-	-	TRBJ1-2	TGTGCCAGTACCGATCGGGTCAACTATGGCTACACCTTC	CASTDRVNYGYTF
15	TRBV5-1	-	-	TRBJ2-7	TGCGCCAGCAGCTTGGGACCAGGCCAGGGGAACGAGCAGTACTTC	CASSLGPGQGNEQYF
15	TRBV6-5	-	-	TRBJ1-4	TGTGCCAGCAGTTACCGCGGTTCAACTAATGAAAAACTGTTTTTT	CASSYRGSTNEKLFF
13	TRBV29-1	-	TRBD1	TRBJ1-2	TGCAGCGTTGCGGGACAGGGGAACCTTGGCTACACCTTC	CSVAGQGNLGYTF
14	TRBV5-5	-	-	TRBJ1-2	TGTGCCAGCAGCTTGGTGACCGCAGGGCATGGCTACACCTTC	CASSLVTAGHGYTF
17	TRBV6-2/TRBV6-3	-	TRBD2	TRBJ2-5	TGTGCCAGCAGTTATGGTTTAGCGGGAGGGCCTGGGGAGACCCAGTACTTC	CASSYGLAGGPGETQYF
14	TRBV19	-	-	TRBJ2-2	TGTGCCAGTATGAGAGGCATGAACACCGGGGAGCTGTTTTTT	CASMRGMNTGELFF
13	TRBV7-6	-	-	TRBJ2-3	TGTGCCAGCAGCCCTAAACCAGGAGATACGCAGTATTTT	CASSPKPGDTQYF
16	TRBV7-8	-	TRBD2	TRBJ2-1	TGTGCCAGCAGCTTAGTTTACGCGGGGGAATACAATGAGCAGTTCTTC	CASSLVYAGEYNEQFF
15	TRBV7-8	-	-	TRBJ2-3	TGTGCCAGCAGCTTAGTTTCCAGGACAACAGATACGCAGTATTTT	CASSLVSRTTDTQYF
15	TRBV7-2	-	TRBD1	TRBJ1-4	TGTGCCAGCAGCTTAGCGAAGGGGGCCAAGGAAAAACTGTTTTTT	CASSLAKGAKEKLFF
15	TRBV30	-	TRBD2	TRBJ2-1	TGTGCCTGGAGCGAGAATCTAGCGGGAGGCACCGAGCAGTTCTTC	CAWSENLAGGTEQFF
15	TRBV7-9	-	-	TRBJ1-3	TGTGCCAGCAGCTTCACTCCCGGGACTGGAAACACCATATATTTT	CASSFTPGTGNTIYF
16	TRBV7-3	-	TRBD1	TRBJ1-2	TGTGCCAGCAGCCCTGGGACAGGGGGCGCGGTTTGGGGCTACACCTTC	CASSPGTGGAVWGYTF
17	TRBV4-1	once	-	TRBJ1-2	TGCGCCAGCAGCCATTTCGGACGGAACAGGGAGGGTAGTGGCTACACCTTC	CASSHFGRNREGSGYTF
13	TRBV7-9	-	-	TRBJ1-2	TGTGCCAGCAGCATAAACTTGGACTATGGCTACACCTTC	CASSINLDYGYTF
16	TRBV19	-	-	TRBJ1-6	TGTGCCAGTAGGAGTCAGGGGTCAGGGTGGAATTCACCCCTCCACTTT	CASRSQGSGWNSPLHF
13	TRBV30	few	-	TRBJ1-2	TGTGCCTGGAGTGTTGGGCATCGCTATGGCTACACCTTC	CAWSVGHRYGYTF
14	TRBV7-2	-	-	TRBJ1-1	TGTGCCAGCAGCTTTCGAAAAGACAGCACTGAAGCTTTCTTT	CASSFRKDSTEAFF
15	TRBV14	-	TRBD1	TRBJ1-2	TGTGCCAGCAGCCGGGACAGGAGTCCTAACTATGGCTACACCTTC	CASSRDRSPNYGYTF
15	TRBV19	-	TRBD1	TRBJ2-5	TGTGCCAGTAGTATAGAGACAGGGGGCAGGGAGACCCAGTACTTC	CASSIETGGRETQYF
14	TRBV2	-	TRBD1	TRBJ1-3	TGTGCCAGCAGGCCGGGACAGAGCCGAAACACCATATATTTT	CASRPGQSRNTIYF
13	TRBV4-1	-	-	TRBJ2-2	TGCGCCAGCAGCCAACCAAACACCGGGGAGCTGTTTTTT	CASSQPNTGELFF
13	TRBV30	-	TRBD1	TRBJ1-1	TGTGCCTGGAGTGTCGGGACAGCCACTGAAGCTTTCTTT	CAWSVGTATEAFF
15	TRBV19	-	TRBD2	TRBJ2-5	TGTGCCAGTAGTATAGCGGGACTAGCGGTAGAGACCCAGTACTTC	CASSIAGLAVETQYF
14	TRBV10-1	-	TRBD1	TRBJ1-1	TGCGCCAGCAGTGAAGACAGGGCGAACACTGAAGCTTTCTTT	CASSEDRANTEAFF
15	TRBV19	-	-	TRBJ1-1	TGTGCCAGTAGTATACTAACGACAAGAAACACTGAAGCTTTCTTT	CASSILTTRNTEAFF
12	TRBV15	-	-	TRBJ2-5	TGTGCCACCAGTAGGGGGGGAGAGACCCAGTACTTC	CATSRGGETQYF
13	TRBV19	once	-	TRBJ1-4	TGTGCCAGTAGGGCCGGAGCTAATGAAAAACTGTTTTTT	CASRAGANEKLFF
16	TRBV19	-	TRBD1	TRBJ2-1	TGTGCCAGTAGCTCAGGGGGCTGGAGCTCCTACAATGAGCAGTTCTTC	CASSSGGWSSYNEQFF
15	TRBV5-4	-	-	TRBJ1-2	TGTGCCAGCAGCTTGGGCCTTACAGGGAACTATGGCTACACCTTC	CASSLGLTGNYGYTF
15	TRBV5-1	-	-	TRBJ2-7	TGCGCCAGCAGTTCATGGAGGCAGGGGACCTACGAGCAGTACTTC	CASSSWRQGTYEQYF
16	TRBV7-6	-	TRBD2	TRBJ2-5	TGTGCCAGCAGCTCTCGGGGGGACTCAGTTGGGGTGGGCCAGTACTTC	CASSSRGDSVGVGQYF
19	TRBV7-2	-	TRBD2	TRBJ2-2	TGTGCCAGCAGCTTAGGACTAGCGGGAGGGCCCGCGAACACCGGGGAGCTGTTTTTT	CASSLGLAGGPANTGELFF
15	TRBV5-5	few	TRBD1	TRBJ1-3	TGTGCCAGCAGCCAGGGGGAACCCCTAAAAAACACCATATATTTT	CASSQGEPLKNTIYF
12	TRBV11-2	once	-	TRBJ1-1	TGTGCCAGCAGCTTCCGGGACACTGAAGCTTTCTTT	CASSFRDTEAFF
14	TRBV5-1	once	-	TRBJ2-2	TGCGCCAGCAGTTCCCTCGGGGGAACCGGGGAGCTGTTTTTT	CASSSLGGTGELFF
16	TRBV19	-	TRBD1	TRBJ1-1	TGTGCCAGTAGTACTTACAGGGGGTCTTTGAACACTGAAGCTTTCTTT	CASSTYRGSLNTEAFF
15	TRBV3-1/TRBV3-2	-	-	TRBJ2-7	TGTGCCAGCAGTCGGTCCGGGACTGAGGATTACGAGCAGTACTTC	CASSRSGTEDYEQYF
15	TRBV19	-	TRBD1	TRBJ1-1	TGTGCCAGTAGTAATCCGGGACAGGGCTACACTGAAGCTTTCTTT	CASSNPGQGYTEAFF
13	TRBV19	-	-	TRBJ1-1	TGTGCCAGTAGTATCCGGGTGAACACTGAAGCTTTCTTT	CASSIRVNTEAFF
16	TRBV6-2/TRBV6-3	-	TRBD2	TRBJ2-5	TGTGCCAGCAGTTACGCAGCGGGGGGGTACCAAGAGACCCAGTACTTC	CASSYAAGGYQETQYF
16	TRBV19	-	TRBD1	TRBJ2-7	TGTGCCAGTAGTAGCACCTGGGACAGGAGATCTTACGAGCAGTACTTC	CASSSTWDRRSYEQYF
15	TRBV30	-	-	TRBJ2-7	TGTGCCTGGAGGGGACATCGAGGGCTATTGAACGAGCAGTACTTC	CAWRGHRGLLNEQYF
16	TRBV18	-	-	TRBJ1-5	TGTGCCAGCTCACCTGAAAGAAGGACATCGGGTCAGCCCCAGCATTTT	CASSPERRTSGQPQHF
15	TRBV5-8	-	TRBD1	TRBJ2-7	TGTGCCAGCAGCGCCGGGACAGGGAGCTCCTACGAGCAGTACTTC	CASSAGTGSSYEQYF
15	TRBV5-1	-	-	TRBJ2-2	TGCGCCAGCAGCTTCAGCGAGATGAACACCGGGGAGCTGTTTTTT	CASSFSEMNTGELFF